The rows below give T cell receptor beta chains drawn from one sample of a study of T cell responses to AZD1222 COVID-19 vaccine. The assay was immunoSEQ multiplex PCR, and TCRdb's table has in-frame clones only and misses some. Of 140,000 to 150,000 clones detected, approximately 94% appear once; the ten largest clones hold 9.1%. Here the sequenced sample was peripheral blood, taken on day 0 of AZD1222 vaccination. The source of these receptors is an adult in good health. The CDR3 runs from the conserved cysteine through the conserved F or W. Each record gives: V gene, clone size, J gene, D gene, CDR3 DNA, CDR3 protein. The D gene is left open where the match is weak. The size of a clone is reported for some rows only, either as once, few or many, or as a class for expanded clones.

TRBV2	.	TRBJ2-1	TRBD1	TGTGCCAGCGGATTGGGACAGGTAAAGTTCTTC	CASGLGQVKFF
TRBV28	.	TRBJ1-6	.	TGTGCCAGCACCCTAATAATGGGACGGCCGATGAACTTT	CASTLIMGRPMNF
TRBV27	.	TRBJ1-3	.	TGTGCCAGCAGTTTGACTGGGACCGGAAACACCATATATTTT	CASSLTGTGNTIYF
TRBV12-5	.	TRBJ1-1	.	TGTGCTAGTGGGTCTCAGGGAAACTACACTGAAGCTTTCTTT	CASGSQGNYTEAFF
TRBV5-1	once	TRBJ1-2	TRBD1	TGCGCCAGCAGCTACACTTGGGGACAGAACTTATATGGCTACACCTTC	CASSYTWGQNLYGYTF
TRBV19	.	TRBJ2-3	.	TGTGCCAGTACCGAGTCGCTGACCCGCACAGATACGCAGTATTTT	CASTESLTRTDTQYF
TRBV7-2	.	TRBJ1-2	TRBD1	TGTGCCAGCAGCTTAGTAGACAGGGTAGTTTATGGCTACACCTTC	CASSLVDRVVYGYTF
TRBV7-8	.	TRBJ1-2	TRBD1	TGTGCCAGCAGCACCGGGACAGGGTCTTTCTATGGCTACACCTTC	CASSTGTGSFYGYTF
TRBV2	.	TRBJ2-7	.	TGTGCCAGCACCCCTGAGGTCCGCTACGAGCAGTACTTC	CASTPEVRYEQYF
TRBV14	.	TRBJ2-1	TRBD2	TGTGCCAGCAGCCAACGGCTAGGACTAGCGGGGGTCAGCTCCTACAATGAGCAGTTCTTC	CASSQRLGLAGVSSYNEQFF
TRBV6-2/TRBV6-3	few	TRBJ1-1	.	TGTGCCAGCAGTTACTCAATTGCCGCAGAAGCTTTCTTT	CASSYSIAAEAFF
TRBV7-9	few	TRBJ1-3	.	TGTGCCAGCAGCTTGGGAGTAAACACCATATATTTT	CASSLGVNTIYF
TRBV2	once	TRBJ1-6	TRBD1	TGTGCCAGCAGTGTGGACAGGGGAGGTGGTAATTCACCCCTCCACTTT	CASSVDRGGGNSPLHF
TRBV6-6	.	TRBJ1-6	.	TGTGCCAGCTCTGGGTCATTTTCACCCCTCCACTTT	CASSGSFSPLHF
TRBV5-6	.	TRBJ1-2	.	TGTGCCAGCAGCTTGACAGATCCTAACTATGGCTACACCTTC	CASSLTDPNYGYTF
TRBV28	.	TRBJ2-2	.	TGTGCCAGCAGACAAAGACTCGGGACCGGGGAGCTGTTTTTT	CASRQRLGTGELFF
TRBV6-5	.	TRBJ2-7	.	TGTGCCAGCAGTTGGGACTCAAGGAGCTACGAGCAGTACTTC	CASSWDSRSYEQYF
TRBV10-3	.	TRBJ2-1	TRBD1	TGTGCCATCAGCTCCGGGACAGCTAACAATGAGCAGTTCTTC	CAISSGTANNEQFF
TRBV30	.	TRBJ1-3	.	TGTGCCTGGAGTGCCCTGACAGAGTCTGGAAACACCATATATTTT	CAWSALTESGNTIYF
TRBV5-1	.	TRBJ2-2	.	TGCGCCAGCAGCTTCACAGGTTCGGGCACCGGGGAGCTGTTTTTT	CASSFTGSGTGELFF
TRBV19	.	TRBJ1-5	.	TGTGCCAGTAGTATAGATCGCGGGGGCGGTCAGCCCCAGCATTTT	CASSIDRGGGQPQHF
TRBV18	.	TRBJ1-3	TRBD1	TGTGCCAGCTCACCGGGGACAGTCTCTGGAAACACCATATATTTT	CASSPGTVSGNTIYF
TRBV7-3	.	TRBJ1-1	.	TGTGCCAGCAGCTTAACGTCTGGAAATGAAGCTTTCTTT	CASSLTSGNEAFF
TRBV28	.	TRBJ2-7	TRBD1	TGTGCCAGCAGTCCCTCCCTGACAGGGACCGGAGTCTACGAGCAGTACTTC	CASSPSLTGTGVYEQYF
TRBV30	.	TRBJ1-5	TRBD1	TGTGCCTGGAGTTCCAGGGGGCGAGGCAATCAGCCCCAGCATTTT	CAWSSRGRGNQPQHF
TRBV7-9	.	TRBJ1-1	TRBD1	TGTGCCAGCAGCTTAGACGCAGGGGGCGGGCAAGCTTTCTTT	CASSLDAGGGQAFF